This T cell receptor (beta chain) was obtained from a study of blood T cell repertoires in COVID-19. Study in general: There were acute and convalescent COVID-19 samples, and they came from the United States, Italy and Spain. T cells, B-cell-depleted T cells, or PBMCs supplied cDNA or gDNA.

This clone was counted between two and nine times. In the authors' methods: Reference gene primer amplification yielded estimated nucleated cell counts. Measured with immunoSEQ multiplex PCR; TCRdb has only the in-frame clones, and not every one. The V and J calls and clone size come from that table; D and trimming were worked out from the DNA. The sample has under 150,000 clones, just under 85% seen once. The length of the CDR3 is 15 residues. Germline CDR1 reads SGHTA; CDR2 reads FQGNSA. The J segment lost 5 bases and the V segment lost 4 bases, leaving 4 bases of the junction unmatched. The receptor was derived from an older man with active or convalescent COVID-19. The genes are TRBV7-2 and TRBJ2-1, with 11 bases identical to TRBD2. The sample was peripheral blood. The CDR3 region is CASSSRLAGNNEQFF. DNA for the CDR3: TGTGCCAGCAGCTCGAGACTAGCGGGGAACAATGAGCAGTTCTTC.